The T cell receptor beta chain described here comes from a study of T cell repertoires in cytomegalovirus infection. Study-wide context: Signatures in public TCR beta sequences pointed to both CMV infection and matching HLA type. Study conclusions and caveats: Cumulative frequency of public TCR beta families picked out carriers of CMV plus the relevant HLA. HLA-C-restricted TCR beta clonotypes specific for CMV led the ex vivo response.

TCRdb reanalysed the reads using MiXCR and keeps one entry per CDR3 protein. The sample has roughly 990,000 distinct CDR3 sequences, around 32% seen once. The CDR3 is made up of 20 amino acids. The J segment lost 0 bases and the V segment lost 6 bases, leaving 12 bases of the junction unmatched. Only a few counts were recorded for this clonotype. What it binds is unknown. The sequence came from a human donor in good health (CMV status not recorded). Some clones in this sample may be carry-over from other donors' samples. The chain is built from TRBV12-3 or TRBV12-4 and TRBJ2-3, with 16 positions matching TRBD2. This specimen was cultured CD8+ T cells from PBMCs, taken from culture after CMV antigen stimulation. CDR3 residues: CASSHRGGLAGGPSTDTQYF. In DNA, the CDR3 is TGTGCCAGCAGCCACCGAGGGGGACTAGCGGGGGGGCCTAGCACAGATACGCAGTATTTT.